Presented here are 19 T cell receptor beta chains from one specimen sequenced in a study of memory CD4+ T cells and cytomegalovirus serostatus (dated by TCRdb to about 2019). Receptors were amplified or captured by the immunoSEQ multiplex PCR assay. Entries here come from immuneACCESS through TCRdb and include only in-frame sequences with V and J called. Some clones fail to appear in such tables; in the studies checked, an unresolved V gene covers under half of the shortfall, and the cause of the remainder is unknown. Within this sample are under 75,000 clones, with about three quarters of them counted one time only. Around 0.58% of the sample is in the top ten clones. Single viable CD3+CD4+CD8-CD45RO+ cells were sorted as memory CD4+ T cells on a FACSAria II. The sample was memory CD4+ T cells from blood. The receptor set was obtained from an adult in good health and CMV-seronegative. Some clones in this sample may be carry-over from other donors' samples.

The chain's CDR3 is CASSKSGTSGSSSYNEQFF. The CDR3 DNA reads TGTGCCAGTAGTAAATCCGGGACTAGCGGGAGTTCGTCCTACAATGAGCAGTTCTTC. This chain uses TRBV19 with TRBJ2-1; 14 bases map to TRBD2. The CDR3 length is 19 residues. J lost 1 base, V lost 4 bases, and 9 bases had no gene match. Germline V lookup: CDR1 LNHDA, CDR2 SQIVND (reference sequence).

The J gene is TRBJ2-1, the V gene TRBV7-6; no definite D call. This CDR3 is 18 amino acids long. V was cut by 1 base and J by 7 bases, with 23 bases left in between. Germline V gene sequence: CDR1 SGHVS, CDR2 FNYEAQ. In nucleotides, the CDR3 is TGTGCCAGCAGCTTAGTGGGTGACTCCCGGGTGTTGGGTAATGAGCAGTTCTTC. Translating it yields CASSLVGDSRVLGNEQFF.

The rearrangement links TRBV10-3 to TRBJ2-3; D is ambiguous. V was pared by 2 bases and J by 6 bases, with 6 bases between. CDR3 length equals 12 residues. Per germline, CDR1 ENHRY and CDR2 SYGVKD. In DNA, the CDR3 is TGTGCCATCAGTGAGCGGAGCGATACGCAGTATTTT. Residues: CAISERSDTQYF.

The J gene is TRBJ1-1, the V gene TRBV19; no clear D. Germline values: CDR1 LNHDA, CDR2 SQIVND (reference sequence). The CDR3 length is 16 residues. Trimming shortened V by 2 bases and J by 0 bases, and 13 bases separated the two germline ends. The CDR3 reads CASSIMGRLMNTEAFF. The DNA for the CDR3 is TGTGCCAGTAGTATAATGGGCAGGTTAATGAACACTGAAGCTTTCTTT.

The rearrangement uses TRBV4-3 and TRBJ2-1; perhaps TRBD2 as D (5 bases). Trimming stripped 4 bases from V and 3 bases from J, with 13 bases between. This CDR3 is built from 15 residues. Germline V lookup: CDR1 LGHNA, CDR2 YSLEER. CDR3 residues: CASSPTTYYYNEQFF. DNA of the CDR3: TGCGCCAGCAGCCCGACTACCTACTACTACAATGAGCAGTTCTTC.

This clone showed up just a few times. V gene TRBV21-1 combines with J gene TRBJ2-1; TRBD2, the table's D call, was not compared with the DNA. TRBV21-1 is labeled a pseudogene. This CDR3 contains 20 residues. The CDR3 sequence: CASTTKFTSGRRVLVPGRFF. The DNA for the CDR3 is TGTGCCAGCACCACAAAGTTCACTAGCGGGAGACGGGTCCTAGTTCCCGGACGGTTCTTC.

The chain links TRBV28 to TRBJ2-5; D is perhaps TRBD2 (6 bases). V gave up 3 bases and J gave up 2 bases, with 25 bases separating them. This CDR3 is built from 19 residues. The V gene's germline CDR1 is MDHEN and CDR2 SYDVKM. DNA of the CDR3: TGTGCCAGCAGTTTTCCGTCTAAGGGGTGGGTCGGGGGACAAGAGACCCAGTACTTC. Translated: CASSFPSKGWVGGQETQYF. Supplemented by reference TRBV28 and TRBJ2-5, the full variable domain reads DVKVTQSSRYLVKRTGEKVFLECVQDMDHENMFWYRQDPGLGLRLIYFSYDVKMKEKGDIPEGYSVSREKKERFSLILESASTNQTSMYLCASSFPSKGWVGGQETQYFGPGTRLLVL.

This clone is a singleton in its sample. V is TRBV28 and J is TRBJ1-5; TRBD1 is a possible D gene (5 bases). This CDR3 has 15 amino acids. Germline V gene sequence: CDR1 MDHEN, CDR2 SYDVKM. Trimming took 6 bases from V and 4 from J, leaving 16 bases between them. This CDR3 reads CASSLGMGGNQPQHF. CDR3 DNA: TGTGCCAGCAGCTTGGGGATGGGGGGTAATCAGCCCCAGCATTTT. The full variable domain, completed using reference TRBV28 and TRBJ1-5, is DVKVTQSSRYLVKRTGEKVFLECVQDMDHENMFWYRQDPGLGLRLIYFSYDVKMKEKGDIPEGYSVSREKKERFSLILESASTNQTSMYLCASSLGMGGNQPQHFGDGTRLSIL.

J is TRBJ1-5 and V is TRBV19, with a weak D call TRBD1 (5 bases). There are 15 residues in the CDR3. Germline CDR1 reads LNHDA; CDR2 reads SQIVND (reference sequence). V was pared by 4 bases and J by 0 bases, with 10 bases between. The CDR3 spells CASSTPGLSNQPQHF. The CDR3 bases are TGTGCCAGTAGTACCCCAGGGCTTAGCAATCAGCCCCAGCATTTT. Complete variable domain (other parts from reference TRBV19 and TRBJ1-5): DGGITQSPKYLFRKEGQNVTLSCEQNLNHDAMYWYRQDPGQGLRLIYYSQIVNDFQKGDIAEGYSVSREKKESFPLTVTSAQKNPTAFYLCASSTPGLSNQPQHFGDGTRLSIL.

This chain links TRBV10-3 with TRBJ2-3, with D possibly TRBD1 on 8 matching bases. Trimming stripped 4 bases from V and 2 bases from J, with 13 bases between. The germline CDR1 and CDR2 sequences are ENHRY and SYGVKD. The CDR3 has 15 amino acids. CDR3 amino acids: CAISVQGGDTDTQYF. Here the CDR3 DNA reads TGTGCCATCAGTGTACAGGGGGGGGACACAGATACGCAGTATTTT.

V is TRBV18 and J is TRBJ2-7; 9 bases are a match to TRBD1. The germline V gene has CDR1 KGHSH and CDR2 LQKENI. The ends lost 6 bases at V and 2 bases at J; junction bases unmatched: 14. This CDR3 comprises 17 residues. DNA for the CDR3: TGTGCCAGCTCCCCTGCTCCACAGGGGGCCCAAACCTACGAGCAGTACTTC. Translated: CASSPAPQGAQTYEQYF.

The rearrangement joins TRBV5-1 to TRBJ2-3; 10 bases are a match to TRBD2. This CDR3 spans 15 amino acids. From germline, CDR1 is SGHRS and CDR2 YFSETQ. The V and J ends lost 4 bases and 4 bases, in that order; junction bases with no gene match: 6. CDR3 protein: CASSPELAGSDTQYF. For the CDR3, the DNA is TGCGCCAGCAGCCCCGAACTAGCGGGATCAGATACGCAGTATTTT.

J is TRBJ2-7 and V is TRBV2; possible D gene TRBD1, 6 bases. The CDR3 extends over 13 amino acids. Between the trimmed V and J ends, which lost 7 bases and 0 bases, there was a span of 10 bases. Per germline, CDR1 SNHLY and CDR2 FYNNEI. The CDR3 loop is CASNQGPSYEQYF. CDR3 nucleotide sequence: TGTGCCAGCAACCAGGGGCCCTCCTACGAGCAGTACTTC. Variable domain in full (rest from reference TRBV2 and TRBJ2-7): EPEVTQTPSHQVTQMGQEVILRCVPISNHLYFYWYRQILGQKVEFLVSFYNNEISEKSEIFDDQFSVERPDGSNFTLKIRSTKLEDSAMYFCASNQGPSYEQYFGPGTRLTVT.

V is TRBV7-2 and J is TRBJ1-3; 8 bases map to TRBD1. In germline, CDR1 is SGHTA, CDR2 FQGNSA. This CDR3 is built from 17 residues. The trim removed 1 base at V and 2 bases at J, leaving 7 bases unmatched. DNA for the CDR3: TGTGCCAGCAGCTTAGGGACAGGGCAGGGGACTGGAAACACCATATATTTT. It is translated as CASSLGTGQGTGNTIYF.

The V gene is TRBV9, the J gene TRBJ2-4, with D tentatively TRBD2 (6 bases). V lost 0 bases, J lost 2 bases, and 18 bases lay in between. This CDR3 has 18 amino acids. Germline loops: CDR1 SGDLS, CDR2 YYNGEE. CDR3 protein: CASSVGGGGARPKNIQYF. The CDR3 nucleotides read TGTGCCAGCAGCGTAGGAGGTGGAGGGGCGCGGCCCAAAAACATTCAGTACTTC. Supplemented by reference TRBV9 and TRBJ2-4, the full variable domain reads DSGVTQTPKHLITATGQRVTLRCSPRSGDLSVYWYQQSLDQGLQFLIQYYNGEERAKGNILERFSAQQFPDLHSELNLSSLELGDSALYFCASSVGGGGARPKNIQYFGAGTRLSVL.

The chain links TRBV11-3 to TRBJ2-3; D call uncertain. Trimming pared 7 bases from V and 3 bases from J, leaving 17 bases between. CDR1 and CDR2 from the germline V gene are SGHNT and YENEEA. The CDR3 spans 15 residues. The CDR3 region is CASIIRPLLTDTQYF. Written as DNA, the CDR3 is TGTGCCAGCATCATAAGGCCACTACTTACAGATACGCAGTATTTT. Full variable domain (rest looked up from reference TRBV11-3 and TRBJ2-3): EAGVVQSPRYKIIEKKQPVAFWCNPISGHNTLYWYLQNLGQGPELLIRYENEEAVDDSQLPKDRFSAERLKGVDSTLKIQPAELGDSAVYLCASIIRPLLTDTQYFGPGTRLTVL.

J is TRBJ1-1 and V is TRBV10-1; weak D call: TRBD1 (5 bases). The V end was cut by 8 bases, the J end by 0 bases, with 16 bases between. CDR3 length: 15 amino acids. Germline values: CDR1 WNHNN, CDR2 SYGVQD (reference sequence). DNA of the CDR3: TGCGCCAGCTCGGGGCGGGGGGAAATGAACACTGAAGCTTTCTTT. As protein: CASSGRGEMNTEAFF.

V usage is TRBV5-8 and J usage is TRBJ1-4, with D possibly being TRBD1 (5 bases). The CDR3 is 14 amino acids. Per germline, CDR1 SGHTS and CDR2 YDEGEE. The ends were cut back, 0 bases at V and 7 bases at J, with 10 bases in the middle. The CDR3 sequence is CASSLGQGREKLFF. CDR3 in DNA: TGTGCCAGCAGCTTGGGTCAGGGTCGTGAAAAACTGTTTTTT. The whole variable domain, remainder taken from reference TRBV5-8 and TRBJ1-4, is EAGVTQSPTHLIKTRGQQATLRCSPISGHTSVYWYQQALGLGLQFLLWYDEGEERNRGNFPPRFSGRQFPNYSSELNVNALELEDSALYLCASSLGQGREKLFFGSGTQLSVL.

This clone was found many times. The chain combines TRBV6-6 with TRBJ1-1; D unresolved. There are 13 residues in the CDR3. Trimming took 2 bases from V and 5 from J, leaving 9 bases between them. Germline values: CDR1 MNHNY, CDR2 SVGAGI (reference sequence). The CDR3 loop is CASSYTWGTEAFF. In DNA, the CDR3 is TGTGCCAGCAGTTACACGTGGGGAACTGAAGCTTTCTTT.